Below are 14 T cell receptor beta chains sequenced from a single sample in a study of blood T cells in healthy people across ages. The use of a sample-barcoded 5' primer and a J-beta primer mix characterized a second PCR of 7 to 11 cycles. A single record per CDR3 protein comes from TCRdb applying MiXCR to the 5' RACE reads. This table holds approximately 800,000 distinct CDR3 sequences, about 62% found once. The sample was blood. These receptors all come from a man between 25 and 39 years old in good health.

This clonotype was observed at least ten times. The chain links TRBV7-2 to TRBJ2-7; D is ambiguous. The CDR3 has 13 residues. V lost 0 bases and J lost 3, with 6 bases in between. The germline V gene encodes CDR1 SGHTA and CDR2 FQGNSA. This CDR3 reads CASSLAGNYEQYF. The CDR3 DNA reads as TGTGCCAGCAGCTTAGCAGGGAACTACGAGCAGTACTTC.

This sequence joins TRBV9 and TRBJ2-2; 11 bases are a match to TRBD2. With 3 bases clipped from V and 6 bases from J, the junction kept 7 bases outside the gene matches. CDR3 length: 16 residues. Germline loops: CDR1 SGDLS, CDR2 YYNGEE. The chain's CDR3 is CASSEKTSGIPGELFF. In nucleotides, the CDR3 is TGTGCCAGCAGCGAGAAGACTAGCGGGATTCCCGGGGAGCTGTTTTTT.

The rearrangement joins TRBV20-1 to TRBJ1-1, with D perhaps matching TRBD1 (5 bases). Germline CDR1 and CDR2: DFQATT and SNEGSKA (reference sequence). The CDR3 totals 11 residues. The ends were cut back, 0 bases at V and 10 bases at J, with 9 bases in the middle. The CDR3: CSAREGASAFF. The CDR3 bases are TGCAGTGCTAGAGAAGGGGCTTCAGCTTTCTTT.

The genes are TRBV20-1 and TRBJ2-1, with 12 bases fitting TRBD2. The CDR3 is 14 amino acids. Trimming cost V 4 bases and J 8 bases; bases outside gene matches: 6. Germline-derived CDR1 and CDR2 are DFQATT and SNEGSKA (reference sequence). The CDR3 coding sequence is TGCAGTGCTACCAGACTAGCGGGAGCACATGAGCAGTTCTTC. Translating it yields CSATRLAGAHEQFF.

J is TRBJ2-1 and V is TRBV3-1, with 10 positions matching TRBD2. This CDR3 is 15 amino acids long. After removal of 7 bases from V and 5 bases from J, the junction contained 8 bases not matched to a gene. Germline values: CDR1 LGHDT, CDR2 YNNKEL (reference sequence). Here the CDR3 reads CASTGGTSVDNEQFF. The CDR3 DNA reads as TGTGCCAGCACAGGGGGGACTAGCGTAGACAATGAGCAGTTCTTC.

The chain is built from TRBV5-1 and TRBJ2-7, with 9 nucleotides matching TRBD2. Germline CDR1 reads SGHRS; CDR2 reads YFSETQ. V was clipped by 2 bases and J by 3 bases; unmatched bases: 3. The CDR3 runs to 14 residues. The CDR3 sequence is CASSFRGGDYEQYF. CDR3 nucleotides: TGCGCCAGCAGCTTCCGCGGGGGGGACTACGAGCAGTACTTC.

The chain joins TRBV7-9 to TRBJ2-7; D is tentatively TRBD1 or TRBD2 (5 bases each). The CDR3 is made up of 15 amino acids. Deletions cut 5 bases from V and 1 base from J, with 15 bases between. CDR1 and CDR2 (germline): SEHNR, FQNEAQ (reference sequence). The CDR3 loop is CASSTDRGPSYEQYF. The CDR3 DNA is TGTGCCAGCAGCACGGACCGGGGCCCATCCTACGAGCAGTACTTC.

The chain has TRBV20-1 and TRBJ2-1; TRBD2 matches at 11 bases. The assigned J gene may be wrong: the sequence end matches TRBJ2-7 better. CDR1 is DFQATT and CDR2 is SNEGSKA in the germline V gene (reference sequence). The CDR3 is 13 residues long. The CDR3 DNA is TGCAGTGCATTAGCGGGAGGGTTCTACGAGCAGTACTTC. Residues: CSALAGGFYEQYF.

The chain couples TRBV20-1 to TRBJ2-5, with unresolved D. This CDR3 has 13 amino acids. Germline V gene lookup returns CDR1 DFQATT and CDR2 SNEGSKA (reference sequence). Between the trimmed V and J ends, which lost 3 bases and 1 base, there was a span of 9 bases. CDR3 sequence: CSARQRLQETQYF. The DNA of the CDR3 is TGCAGTGCTAGGCAGCGACTCCAAGAGACCCAGTACTTC.

V usage is TRBV20-1 and J usage is TRBJ2-1; D gene unclear. Trimming shortened V by 0 bases and J by 4 bases, and 13 bases separated the two germline ends. The V gene's germline CDR1 is DFQATT and CDR2 SNEGSKA (reference sequence). This CDR3 has 15 residues. In nucleotides, the CDR3 is TGCAGTGCTAGAGAGGCCGAGAGGCCGTACAATGAGCAGTTCTTC. Residues: CSAREAERPYNEQFF.

This clonotype appeared a few times. V is TRBV25-1 and J is TRBJ1-2, with D maybe TRBD1 (5 bases). The CDR3 totals 13 residues. Germline V gives CDR1 MGHDK, CDR2 SYGVNS. Trimming stripped 6 bases from V and 2 bases from J, with 10 bases between. The CDR3 DNA is TGTGCCAGCAGAGCCAGGGAGAACTATGGCTACACCTTC. Its protein product is CASRARENYGYTF.

This chain connects TRBV12-3 or TRBV12-4 to TRBJ1-3; TRBD1 agrees at 7 bases. V was clipped by 4 bases and J by 0 bases; unmatched bases: 6. CDR3 length: 16 amino acids. This CDR3 is CASSSQGTSSGNTIYF. CDR3 DNA: TGTGCCAGCAGTTCACAGGGGACCTCCTCTGGAAACACCATATATTTT.

This chain links TRBV20-1 with TRBJ2-7; D is possibly TRBD1 or TRBD2 (6 bases each). CDR1 is DFQATT and CDR2 is SNEGSKA in the germline V gene (reference sequence). Trimming took off 3 bases at V and 1 base at J, with 10 bases between the two ends. CDR3 length: 13 amino acids. The chain's CDR3 is CSASGGRSYEQYF. For the CDR3, the DNA is TGCAGTGCTAGCGGGGGCAGATCCTACGAGCAGTACTTC.

This clonotype came up a few times. The chain carries TRBV2 and TRBJ2-3, with no clear D. Trimming cost V 4 bases and J 0 bases, with 11 bases left between them. CDR1 and CDR2 (germline): SNHLY, FYNNEI. CDR3 length: 15 residues. The CDR3 DNA is TGTGCCAGCAGTGCCCGAAGCCCTAGCACAGATACGCAGTATTTT. This codes for CASSARSPSTDTQYF.